This T cell receptor (beta chain) comes out of a study of T cell repertoires in cytomegalovirus infection. Turning to the study itself: CMV infection and matching HLA type were both indicated by public TCR beta signatures.

Findings of the study overall: Pooled public TCR beta family frequency picked out CMV carriers with the relevant HLA. Clonotypes of TCR beta that were HLA-C-restricted and CMV-specific dominated the ex vivo response.

A word on this clonotype: Antigen specificity is unknown.

The CDR3 has 15 residues. V was clipped by 5 bases and J by 6 bases; unmatched bases: 7. Germline CDR1 reads MGHRA; CDR2 reads YSYEKL. TCRdb reprocessed the reads via MiXCR and lists one record per CDR3 protein. This table holds about 490,000 distinct CDR3 sequences, 16% found once. The chain uses TRBV4-1 and TRBJ1-4, with 9 positions matching TRBD1. This sequence originates from a human donor in good health (CMV status not recorded). Some clones in this sample may be carry-over from other donors' samples. Sequences were obtained from CD8+ T cells from PBMCs. The CDR3 protein is CASSYGQGWYEKLFF. The CDR3 bases are TGCGCCAGCAGCTACGGACAGGGGTGGTATGAAAAACTGTTTTTT.